The 25 T cell receptor beta chains presented below share a single source sample, sequenced in a study of cytomegalovirus exposure and HLA in healthy donors. PCR used 60 Vbeta primers and 13 Jbeta primers. Sequenced by immunoSEQ multiplex PCR; TCRdb stores in-frame clones only, minus some. The sample lists about 130,000 clones; about four fifths were seen once. Sequences were obtained from PBMCs. The receptors shown here come from a man between 18 and 35 years old in good health and CMV-seronegative.

CDR3 sequence reads: CASSQVSGRNGEQFF. The DNA for the CDR3 is TGTGCCAGCAGCCAAGTTAGCGGGAGGAATGGGGAGCAGTTCTTC. This sequence joins TRBV14 and TRBJ2-1, with 10 nucleotides matching TRBD2. CDR1 is SGHDN and CDR2 is FVKESK in the germline V gene. V was pared by 1 base and J by 10 bases, with 7 bases of the junction left unmatched. The CDR3 sequence is 15 residues long. The full variable domain, its missing parts supplied by reference TRBV14 and TRBJ2-1, is EAGVTQFPSHSVIEKGQTVTLRCDPISGHDNLYWYRRVMGKEIKFLLHFVKESKQDESGMPNNRFLAERTGGTYSTLKVQPAELEDSGVYFCASSQVSGRNGEQFFGPGTRLTVL.

The chain couples TRBV15 to TRBJ2-3; 7 bases fit TRBD1. The germline CDR1 and CDR2 sequences are LNHNV and YYDKDF (reference sequence). The ends lost 5 bases at V and 6 bases at J; junction bases unmatched: 5. The CDR3 is 13 amino acids. The CDR3, as DNA: TGTGCCACCAGCTGGGACAGTATGGATACGCAGTATTTT. Translating gives CATSWDSMDTQYF.

The chain couples TRBV6-5 to TRBJ2-3, with 7 bases aligning to TRBD2. Germline CDR1 reads MNHEY; CDR2 reads SVGAGI. CDR3 length equals 15 residues. J gave up 5 bases and V 6 bases, and 11 bases lay outside the gene matches. The CDR3 protein is CASRSVAGWGDTQYF. For the CDR3, the DNA is TGTGCCAGCAGATCGGTAGCGGGTTGGGGAGATACGCAGTATTTT.

The chain is built from TRBV6-5 and TRBJ1-2, with D uncertain. The CDR3 extends over 15 amino acids. Germline V lookup: CDR1 MNHEY, CDR2 SVGAGI. V was trimmed by 9 bases and J by 5 bases, leaving 22 bases between them. CDR3 sequence (DNA): TGTGCCAGTAACCCCCGGGAGCCGCGAGAGTATGGCTACACCTTC. Amino acids: CASNPREPREYGYTF.

This clone was seen more than once but under ten times. This sequence joins TRBV27 and TRBJ1-2, with 9 bases matching TRBD1. The CDR3 extends over 14 amino acids. Trimming took 7 bases from V and 4 from J; bases not matched to a gene: 7. Germline values: CDR1 MNHEY, CDR2 SMNVEV (reference sequence). The CDR3 sequence is CASTPRGQGYGYTF. In DNA form, the CDR3 reads TGTGCCAGCACCCCTAGGGGACAGGGCTATGGCTACACCTTC.

The chain carries TRBV11-1 and TRBJ2-7, with TRBD1 matching over 9 bases. Germline values: CDR1 SGHAT, CDR2 FQDESV (reference sequence). This CDR3 region has 14 residues. Trimming at V came to 1 base and at J to 9 bases, leaving 7 bases not matched to a gene. The CDR3 here is CASSLGTGDSPQYV. CDR3 DNA sequence: TGTGCCAGCAGCTTAGGGACAGGGGACTCTCCGCAGTACGTC.

V and J are TRBV9 and TRBJ2-1, with D tentatively TRBD1 (6 bases). V was shortened by 0 bases and J by 1 base, with 8 bases between the two germline ends. There are 15 residues in the CDR3. Germline CDR1 and CDR2: SGDLS and YYNGEE. The DNA of the CDR3 is TGTGCCAGCAGCGTAGCAGGGGTGTCCTACAATGAGCAGTTCTTC. Amino acid sequence: CASSVAGVSYNEQFF.

The genes are TRBV10-3 and TRBJ2-7; a weak D match, TRBD1 (6 bases). Trimming removed 6 bases from V and 7 bases from J, with 10 bases in between. The CDR3 length is 11 residues. CDR1 and CDR2 from the germline V gene are ENHRY and SYGVKD. The CDR3 loop is CAIRAQGEQYF. In DNA, the CDR3 is TGTGCCATCAGGGCACAGGGTGAGCAGTACTTC.

The chain's CDR3 is CASSGYRGPNTEAFF. The CDR3, as DNA: TGTGCCAGCAGCGGCTACAGGGGACCGAACACTGAAGCTTTCTTT. The V and J genes are TRBV7-8 and TRBJ1-1; 7 bases align to TRBD1. J gave up 1 base and V 5 bases, and 7 bases lay outside the gene matches. Per germline, CDR1 SGHVS and CDR2 FQNEAQ. This CDR3 is built from 15 residues.

This sequence joins TRBV9 and TRBJ2-5; 8 bases line up with TRBD1. Germline CDR1 reads SGDLS; CDR2 reads YYNGEE. The CDR3 is 15 residues long. After removal of 4 bases from V and 5 bases from J, the junction contained 10 bases not matched to a gene. CDR3 in DNA: TGTGCCAGCAGCCCACGACAGGGGTCAGGGGAGACCCAGTACTTC. Amino acids: CASSPRQGSGETQYF.

The chain links TRBV5-8 to TRBJ2-1; a weak D match, TRBD1 (5 bases). V gave up 4 bases and J gave up 5 bases, with 16 bases separating them. The CDR3 sequence is 15 residues long. Germline-derived CDR1 and CDR2 are SGHTS and YDEGEE. DNA of the CDR3: TGTGCCAGCAGCCCAAGGAGACAGTACGACAATGAGCAGTTCTTC. Translation: CASSPRRQYDNEQFF.

This chain joins TRBV28 and TRBJ1-5; D is unclear. This CDR3 has 12 residues. Germline V gene sequence: CDR1 MDHEN, CDR2 SYDVKM. Trimming took off 6 bases at V and 9 bases at J, with 12 bases between the two ends. The CDR3 loop is CASSPSRRPQHF. CDR3 nucleotide sequence: TGTGCCAGCAGCCCATCGAGGCGGCCCCAGCATTTT.

The CDR3 loop is CASSLVGDVRYEQYV. Written as DNA, the CDR3 is TGTGCCAGCAGCTTAGTAGGGGATGTGAGGTACGAGCAGTACGTC. V gene TRBV7-7 combines with J gene TRBJ2-7, with a weak D call TRBD1 (5 bases). The CDR3 runs 15 residues. CDR1 and CDR2 (germline): SSHAT, FNYEAQ (reference sequence). With 1 base removed from V and 4 bases from J, the gap between germline ends came to 14 bases.

V and J are TRBV11-2 and TRBJ2-5, with 7 bases fitting TRBD2. V shed 5 bases, J shed 5 bases, and the junction held 8 bases outside the gene matches. Germline V CDR1 and CDR2: SGHAT, FQNNGV. The CDR3 consists of 14 residues. The CDR3 protein is CASSALAALETQYF. The CDR3 nucleotides are TGTGCCAGCAGCGCCCTAGCGGCCCTGGAGACCCAGTACTTC.

The J gene is TRBJ1-2, the V gene TRBV28; maybe TRBD1 (5 bases). Germline CDR1 MDHEN, CDR2 SYDVKM. Trimming removed 10 bases at V and 4 bases at J, with 16 bases between. The CDR3 runs 13 residues. CDR3 residues: CAIRDSGGYGYTF. CDR3 bases: TGTGCCATAAGGGACTCGGGCGGCTATGGCTACACCTTC.

V gene TRBV30 combines with J gene TRBJ2-2; weak D call: TRBD1 (5 bases). The CDR3 is 14 amino acids. V lost 2 bases and J lost 2, with 9 bases in between. CDR1 is GTSNPN and CDR2 is SVGIG in the germline V gene (reference sequence). CDR3 amino acids: CAWSRQGNTGELFF. The CDR3 coding sequence is TGTGCCTGGAGTAGGCAGGGCAACACCGGGGAGCTGTTTTTT.

This CDR3 reads CASSSGLRYNEQFF. The CDR3 DNA is TGCGCCAGCAGCTCGGGACTCCGCTACAATGAGCAGTTCTTC. The chain recombines TRBV5-1 with TRBJ2-1; D may be TRBD2 (6 bases). The CDR3 sequence is 14 residues long. The germline gives CDR1 SGHRS, CDR2 YFSETQ. The V end was cut by 3 bases, the J end by 3 bases, with 10 bases between.

This clone was detected only once. The chain links TRBV30 to TRBJ2-7; the match to TRBD2 covers 9 bases. Trimming took 4 bases from V and 7 from J; bases not matched to a gene: 8. Germline V gene sequence: CDR1 GTSNPN, CDR2 SVGIG (reference sequence). The CDR3 loop spans 13 amino acids. The CDR3 sequence: CAWNRAGGGEQYV. The CDR3 nucleotides are TGTGCCTGGAATAGAGCGGGAGGTGGGGAGCAGTACGTC.

The V gene is TRBV28, the J gene TRBJ2-7; the D gene is possibly TRBD2 (5 bases). CDR1 is MDHEN and CDR2 is SYDVKM in the germline V gene. V lost 4 bases and J lost 2, with 9 bases in between. This CDR3 has 13 residues. Here the CDR3 reads CASSSSGTYEQYF. The CDR3 nucleotides are TGTGCCAGCAGTTCAAGCGGTACCTACGAGCAGTACTTC.

The rearrangement uses TRBV29-1 and TRBJ1-1, with D uncertain. The CDR3 extends over 14 amino acids. The germline gives CDR1 SQVTM, CDR2 ANQGSEA. Trimming removed 4 bases from V and 0 bases from J, with 12 bases in between. The CDR3 region has the DNA TGCAGCGTTGCGACGGTGAGGGTGAACACTGAAGCTTTCTTT. It specifies CSVATVRVNTEAFF.

The chain has TRBV11-2 and TRBJ1-5; D may be TRBD1 (5 bases). Per the germline V gene, CDR1 is SGHAT and CDR2 is FQNNGV. The V gene lost 0 bases and the J gene lost 6 bases, with 9 bases spanning the gap. CDR3 length equals 14 residues. The CDR3 coding sequence is TGTGCCAGCAGCTTAGATGGGGGGAGTCAGCCCCAGCATTTT. It is translated as CASSLDGGSQPQHF.

This CDR3 is CASSYSASVNEQYF. The CDR3 coding sequence is TGTGCCAGCAGTTACTCGGCTAGTGTGAACGAGCAGTACTTC. This chain links TRBV6-5 with TRBJ2-7; D is unresolved. Trimming stripped 0 bases from V and 5 bases from J, with 11 bases between. CDR3 length: 14 residues. Germline V gene sequence: CDR1 MNHEY, CDR2 SVGAGI.

The chain has TRBV7-2 and TRBJ2-3; D may be TRBD2 (7 bases). The CDR3 sequence is 14 residues long. V lost 3 bases and J 4 bases, leaving 11 bases between the germline ends. Germline values: CDR1 SGHTA, CDR2 FQGNSA. The CDR3 sequence: CASSLREGADTQYF. The CDR3 nucleotides are TGTGCCAGCAGCTTGAGGGAGGGGGCAGATACGCAGTATTTT. Variable domain in full (rest from reference TRBV7-2 and TRBJ2-3): GAGVSQSPSNKVTEKGKDVELRCDPISGHTALYWYRQSLGQGLEFLIYFQGNSAPDKSGLPSDRFSAERTGGSVSTLTIQRTQQEDSAVYLCASSLREGADTQYFGPGTRLTVL.

V and J are TRBV11-2 and TRBJ1-1; D ambiguous. The V gene's germline CDR1 is SGHAT and CDR2 FQNNGV. The ends were cut back, 5 bases at V and 0 bases at J, with 16 bases in the middle. The CDR3 extends over 16 amino acids. DNA for the CDR3: TGTGCCAGCAGCCGCCAAGCGGGGAATATGAACACTGAAGCTTTCTTT. It is translated as CASSRQAGNMNTEAFF. Supplemented by reference TRBV11-2 and TRBJ1-1, the full variable domain reads EAGVAQSPRYKIIEKRQSVAFWCNPISGHATLYWYQQILGQGPKLLIQFQNNGVVDDSQLPKDRFSAERLKGVDSTLKIQPAKLEDSAVYLCASSRQAGNMNTEAFFGQGTRLTVV.

In its sample, this clone was seen a few times. The chain recombines TRBV7-6 with TRBJ2-3; D unresolved. The CDR3 covers 14 residues. Germline lookup yields CDR1 SGHVS and CDR2 FNYEAQ. V was shortened by 5 bases and J by 8 bases, with 17 bases between the two germline ends. CDR3 protein: CASSPSPARGTQYF. The CDR3 nucleotides read TGTGCCAGCAGCCCCAGTCCAGCGCGAGGTACGCAGTATTTT.